This entry concerns a single T cell receptor beta chain. Its antigen remains unidentified. These data originate in a study of T cell clones after liver transplantation. At the level of the study: Samples came from ITN030ST, which attempted immunosuppression withdrawal within 2 years of liver transplantation. TCRbeta sequencing after a pre-transplant mixed lymphocyte reaction identified graft-donor-reactive clones, later tracked in post-transplant blood.

Study outcomes and limitations: Graft donor-reactive T cells possibly entered the graft instead of undergoing deletion.

The assay was immunoSEQ multiplex PCR, and TCRdb's table has in-frame clones only and misses some. The sample records 51,000 or so clones, roughly nine tenths being singletons. The sequence was obtained from a human patient who received a liver transplant. The graft donor may have contributed some T cells. The input for sequencing was CD8+ T cells from blood, taken 12 months after liver transplant.

The CDR3 reads CASSYLGMSGELFF. CDR3 sequence (DNA): TGTGCCAGCAGTTACCTGGGTATGAGCGGGGAGCTGTTTTTT. The chain joins TRBV6-5 to TRBJ2-2; D ambiguous. The CDR3 runs to 14 residues. Germline assignment: CDR1 MNHEY and CDR2 SVGAGI. Trimming took 2 bases from V and 7 from J, leaving 11 bases between them.